This T cell receptor beta chain was identified in a study of graft-versus-host responses after intestinal transplantation. Study summary: Induction using anti-thymocyte globulin, followed by tacrolimus and steroids for 2 to 4 years, was given to all recipients.

Whole-study results and caveats: GvH clonotypes were identified within recipient marrow, with a subset emerging first in ileum or blood. Early post-transplant falls in HvG clones accompanied the peak levels of circulating GvH clones.

In this sample, this clone turned up once. Its antigen is undetermined. Here immunoSEQ multiplex PCR was the method, and the copy in TCRdb shows in-frame clones only, minus some. The sample records 90,000 to 150,000 clones, 85% to 95% being singletons. This TCR was sampled from a human donor who received an intestinal transplant. Specimen: unstimulated CD8+ T cells sorted from spleen or lymph node cells, collected before intestinal transplant.

CDR3 in DNA: TGTGCCAGCAGTACAATCGACAGGGTGAAGAACACTGAAGCTTTCTTT. Its translation: CASSTIDRVKNTEAFF. The chain combines TRBV28 with TRBJ1-1, with 7 nucleotides matching TRBD1. The CDR3 is 16 residues long. Germline CDR1 reads MDHEN; CDR2 reads SYDVKM. V shed 5 bases, J shed 1 base, and the junction held 10 bases outside the gene matches.